These 21 T cell receptor beta chains originate from one sample sequenced in a study of blood T cell repertoires in COVID-19. Measured with immunoSEQ multiplex PCR; TCRdb has only the in-frame clones, and not every one. The sample shows 54,000 or so clones, approximately 88% of them seen only once. The sequencing input was peripheral blood. The origin of the receptors is a human donor in a cohort sampled during active COVID-19.

The V gene is TRBV7-2, the J gene TRBJ2-1; possibly TRBD2 for D (6 bases). The CDR3 extends over 16 amino acids. CDR1 SGHTA and CDR2 FQGNSA come from the germline V gene. V was shortened by 5 bases and J by 4 bases, with 18 bases between the two germline ends. The CDR3 DNA reads as TGTGCCAGCAGCCCCCTCGGGCGGGGCCAATACAATGAGCAGTTCTTC. Its protein is CASSPLGRGQYNEQFF. Complete variable domain (other parts from reference TRBV7-2 and TRBJ2-1): GAGVSQSPSNKVTEKGKDVELRCDPISGHTALYWYRQSLGQGLEFLIYFQGNSAPDKSGLPSDRFSAERTGGSVSTLTIQRTQQEDSAVYLCASSPLGRGQYNEQFFGPGTRLTVL.

The chain carries TRBV19 and TRBJ2-1; 8 bases agree with TRBD2. The CDR3 contains 16 residues. V lost 4 bases to trimming and J lost 2 bases; unmatched junction nucleotides: 7. Germline CDR1 reads LNHDA; CDR2 reads SQIVND (reference sequence). CDR3 in DNA: TGTGCCAGTAGTAGACCCGGGGGGGCTGCCTACAATGAGCAGTTCTTC. Its protein product is CASSRPGGAAYNEQFF. The full variable domain, completed using reference TRBV19 and TRBJ2-1, is DGGITQSPKYLFRKEGQNVTLSCEQNLNHDAMYWYRQDPGQGLRLIYYSQIVNDFQKGDIAEGYSVSREKKESFPLTVTSAQKNPTAFYLCASSRPGGAAYNEQFFGPGTRLTVL.

The gene calls are TRBV4-2 and TRBJ2-3; 7 bases fit TRBD2. Germline CDR1 and CDR2: LGHNA and YNFKEQ. The CDR3 has 12 amino acids. J lost 10 bases, V lost 4 bases, and 5 bases had no gene match. CDR3 nucleotide sequence: TGTGCCAGCAGCCCTGGGGGGGTGGCGCAGTATTTT. Translation: CASSPGGVAQYF.

This rearrangement joins TRBV5-1 to TRBJ2-7; 7 bases align to TRBD2. The CDR3 consists of 14 residues. The germline V gene has CDR1 SGHRS and CDR2 YFSETQ. With 2 bases clipped from V and 4 bases from J, the junction kept 6 bases outside the gene matches. CDR3: CASSLAPGGYEQYF. The DNA for the CDR3 is TGCGCCAGCAGCTTAGCCCCCGGGGGGTACGAGCAGTACTTC.

This chain joins TRBV7-3 and TRBJ1-2; D is uncertain. Trimming removed 5 bases at V and 8 bases at J, with 21 bases between. The germline V gene encodes CDR1 SGHTA and CDR2 FQGTGA. There are 15 residues in the CDR3. The CDR3, as DNA: TGTGCCAGCAGCCATCTGGGAGCAGGAGAAGGCGGCTACACCTTC. It encodes CASSHLGAGEGGYTF.

This clone was seen only a few times. This chain's CDR3 is CASSLASGTGIYEQYF. The CDR3 DNA reads TGTGCCAGCAGCTTAGCTTCCGGGACAGGGATCTACGAGCAGTACTTC. The chain employs TRBV7-2 and TRBJ2-7, with 9 positions matching TRBD1. From germline, CDR1 is SGHTA and CDR2 FQGNSA. The ends lost 0 bases at V and 3 bases at J; junction bases unmatched: 6. CDR3 length: 16 amino acids.

This chain joins TRBV12-5 and TRBJ1-1; TRBD1 aligns across 7 bases. Germline values: CDR1 LGHNT, CDR2 FRNRAP. The CDR3 runs to 13 residues. Losses at the gene ends were 6 bases for V and 9 bases for J; bases not matched to a gene: 10. The CDR3 is CASGRRTGDKAFF. The CDR3 bases are TGTGCTAGTGGCCGGCGGACAGGCGATAAAGCTTTCTTT.

This chain joins TRBV6-5 and TRBJ2-3; 8 nucleotides line up with TRBD2. This CDR3 contains 13 residues. The junction had 3 bases not matched to a gene; V was cut back by 5 bases and J by 5 bases. Germline V lookup: CDR1 MNHEY, CDR2 SVGAGI. CDR3 region: CASSRGGGDTQYF. CDR3 coding DNA: TGTGCCAGCAGTCGGGGGGGCGGAGATACGCAGTATTTT.

The rearrangement joins TRBV20-1 to TRBJ2-1, with D unclear. CDR1 DFQATT and CDR2 SNEGSKA come from the germline V gene (reference sequence). The CDR3 loop spans 11 amino acids. V dropped 3 bases and J dropped 4 bases, with 4 bases sitting between them. CDR3 amino acids: CSASGYNEQFF. The DNA of the CDR3 is TGCAGTGCTAGCGGGTACAATGAGCAGTTCTTC.

This clone has a single count. V gene TRBV9 combines with J gene TRBJ2-2, with D possibly TRBD2 on 6 matching bases. CDR1 SGDLS and CDR2 YYNGEE come from the germline V gene. Trimming took 4 bases from V and 2 from J, leaving 15 bases between them. CDR3 length equals 16 residues. In DNA, the CDR3 is TGTGCCAGCAGCCCCCGACTAGTATCAAACACCGGGGAGCTGTTTTTT. This translates into CASSPRLVSNTGELFF.

The chain employs TRBV20-1 and TRBJ1-6, with no clear D. Per the germline V gene, CDR1 is DFQATT and CDR2 is SNEGSKA (reference sequence). Trimming cost V 3 bases and J 6 bases, with 9 bases left between them. This CDR3 is 13 amino acids long. The CDR3 DNA reads as TGCAGTGCTAGTATAGCAGCTAATTCACCCCTCCACTTT. Protein product: CSASIAANSPLHF.

The V call is TRBV12-3 or TRBV12-4, the J call TRBJ1-2, with 10 bases aligning to TRBD1. This CDR3 has 13 residues. The V gene end was trimmed by 6 bases and the J gene end by 8 bases; junction bases not matched to a gene: 6. CDR3 amino acids: CASSQGQGLGYTF. DNA of the CDR3: TGTGCCAGCAGCCAGGGACAGGGGCTCGGCTACACCTTC.

The V and J genes are TRBV19 and TRBJ2-3; weak D call: TRBD1 (6 bases). CDR3 size: 15 residues. V dropped 1 base and J dropped 2 bases, with 10 bases sitting between them. Germline V lookup: CDR1 LNHDA, CDR2 SQIVND (reference sequence). As DNA, the CDR3 is TGTGCCAGTAGTATAGGAGGACAGACCACAGATACGCAGTATTTT. As protein: CASSIGGQTTDTQYF.

The V and J genes are TRBV5-4 and TRBJ2-1; no definite D call. The V and J ends lost 1 base and 5 bases respectively, with 13 bases between them. The CDR3 totals 15 residues. Germline V CDR1 and CDR2: SGHNT, YYREEE (reference sequence). The CDR3 bases are TGTGCCAGCAGCTTGTTACTAAATCTCAACAATGAGCAGTTCTTC. Its protein is CASSLLLNLNNEQFF.

J is TRBJ2-3 and V is TRBV27; the D gene is possibly TRBD1 (6 bases). Trimming took off 3 bases at V and 0 bases at J, with 13 bases between the two ends. Per the germline V gene, CDR1 is MNHEY and CDR2 is SMNVEV (reference sequence). The CDR3 covers 16 residues. The CDR3 protein is CASSFGTHYSTDTQYF. CDR3 DNA: TGTGCCAGCAGTTTTGGGACACACTACAGCACAGATACGCAGTATTTT.

This clone was recorded only once. This rearrangement joins TRBV6-1 to TRBJ2-2; TRBD1 agrees at 8 bases. V shed 3 bases, J shed 6 bases, and the junction held 3 bases outside the gene matches. The CDR3 sequence is 14 residues long. The germline gives CDR1 MNHNS, CDR2 SASEGT. Written as DNA, the CDR3 is TGTGCCAGCAGTGACAGGGGGCATTCCGGGGAGCTGTTTTTT. It encodes CASSDRGHSGELFF.

This clone was seen a single time. The chain couples TRBV2 to TRBJ2-5, with a weak D call TRBD1 (5 bases). Germline V gene lookup returns CDR1 SNHLY and CDR2 FYNNEI. The CDR3 loop spans 14 amino acids. V gave up 4 bases and J gave up 2 bases, with 11 bases separating them. DNA of the CDR3: TGTGCCAGCAGTGGGACACTTCTACAAGAGACCCAGTACTTC. It yields the protein CASSGTLLQETQYF. The whole variable domain, filled in from reference TRBV2 and TRBJ2-5, reads EPEVTQTPSHQVTQMGQEVILRCVPISNHLYFYWYRQILGQKVEFLVSFYNNEISEKSEIFDDQFSVERPDGSNFTLKIRSTKLEDSAMYFCASSGTLLQETQYFGPGTRLLVL.

The chain has TRBV25-1 and TRBJ2-1; TRBD2 matches 7 bases. Germline V gene lookup returns CDR1 MGHDK and CDR2 SYGVNS. Unmatched junction bases numbered 14, after V lost 3 bases and J lost 9 bases. The CDR3 extends over 16 amino acids. CDR3 region: CASSEGRRAGRVEQFF. Written as DNA, the CDR3 is TGTGCCAGCAGTGAGGGGAGGCGAGCGGGGCGGGTTGAGCAGTTCTTC.

V gene TRBV4-1 combines with J gene TRBJ1-2; 7 positions match TRBD1. CDR3 length: 15 residues. The V and J ends lost 1 base and 2 bases, in that order; junction bases with no gene match: 4. The germline gives CDR1 MGHRA, CDR2 YSYEKL. The CDR3 loop reads CASSQVGQANYGYTF. The CDR3 DNA follows: TGCGCCAGCAGCCAAGTCGGACAGGCAAACTATGGCTACACCTTC.

V usage is TRBV19 and J usage is TRBJ1-1; 7 bases map to TRBD1. V lost 7 bases and J lost 3; bases outside the gene matches: 8. Germline V lookup: CDR1 LNHDA, CDR2 SQIVND (reference sequence). The CDR3 contains 14 residues. The CDR3 loop is CASTFTGVYTEAFF. CDR3 in DNA: TGTGCCAGTACTTTCACAGGGGTATACACTGAAGCTTTCTTT.

The chain uses TRBV7-8 and TRBJ1-3; D unresolved. Germline CDR1 reads SGHVS; CDR2 reads FQNEAQ. Trimming took off 2 bases at V and 2 bases at J, with 10 bases between the two ends. The CDR3 has 15 amino acids. CDR3 in DNA: TGTGCCAGCAGCTTAACCCGAGTCCCTGGAAACACCATATATTTT. This encodes CASSLTRVPGNTIYF.